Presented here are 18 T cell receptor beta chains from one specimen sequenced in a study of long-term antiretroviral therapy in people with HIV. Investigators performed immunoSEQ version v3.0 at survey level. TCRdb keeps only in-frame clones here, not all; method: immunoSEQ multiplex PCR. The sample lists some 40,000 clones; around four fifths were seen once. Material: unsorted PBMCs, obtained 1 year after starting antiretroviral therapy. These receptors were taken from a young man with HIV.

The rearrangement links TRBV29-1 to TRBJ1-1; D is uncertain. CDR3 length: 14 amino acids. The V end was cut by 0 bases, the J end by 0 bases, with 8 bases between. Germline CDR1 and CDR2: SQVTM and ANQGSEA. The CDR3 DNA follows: TGCAGCGTTGAAGAGAGGACGGTGAACACTGAAGCTTTCTTT. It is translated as CSVEERTVNTEAFF.

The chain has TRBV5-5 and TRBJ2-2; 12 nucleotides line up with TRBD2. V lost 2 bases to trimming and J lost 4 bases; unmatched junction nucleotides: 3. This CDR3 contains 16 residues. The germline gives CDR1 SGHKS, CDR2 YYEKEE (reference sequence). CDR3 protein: CASSLGLAGPTGELFF. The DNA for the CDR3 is TGTGCCAGCAGCTTAGGACTAGCGGGGCCCACCGGGGAGCTGTTTTTT.

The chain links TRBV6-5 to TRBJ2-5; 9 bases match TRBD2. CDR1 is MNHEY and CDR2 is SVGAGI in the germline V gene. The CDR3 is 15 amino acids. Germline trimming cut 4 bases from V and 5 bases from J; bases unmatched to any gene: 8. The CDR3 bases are TGTGCCAGCAGTTTCGAAGCGGGAGGAGGGGAGACCCAGTACTTC. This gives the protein CASSFEAGGGETQYF.

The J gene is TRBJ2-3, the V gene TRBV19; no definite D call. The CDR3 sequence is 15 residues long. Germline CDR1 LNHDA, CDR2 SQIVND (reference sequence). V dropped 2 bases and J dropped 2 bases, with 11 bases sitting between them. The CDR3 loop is CASSILGQATDTQYF. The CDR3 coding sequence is TGTGCCAGTAGTATACTCGGCCAGGCCACAGATACGCAGTATTTT.

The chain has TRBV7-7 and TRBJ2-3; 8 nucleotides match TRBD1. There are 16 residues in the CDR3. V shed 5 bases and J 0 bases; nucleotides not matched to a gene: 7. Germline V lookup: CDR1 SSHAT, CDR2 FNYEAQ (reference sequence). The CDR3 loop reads CASSRARTGSTDTQYF. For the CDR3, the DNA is TGTGCCAGCAGCCGAGCGCGGACAGGGAGCACAGATACGCAGTATTTT.

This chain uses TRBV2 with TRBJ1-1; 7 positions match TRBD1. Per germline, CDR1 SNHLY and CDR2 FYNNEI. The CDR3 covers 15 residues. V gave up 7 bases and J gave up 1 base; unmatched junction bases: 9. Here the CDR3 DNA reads TGTGCCAGCAATACAGGGGCGGGGGCGAACACTGAAGCTTTCTTT. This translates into CASNTGAGANTEAFF.

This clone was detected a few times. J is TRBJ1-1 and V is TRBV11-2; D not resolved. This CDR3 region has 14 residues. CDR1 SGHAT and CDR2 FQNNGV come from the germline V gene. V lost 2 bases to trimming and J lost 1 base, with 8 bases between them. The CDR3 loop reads CASSLRQTNTEAFF. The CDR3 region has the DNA TGTGCCAGCAGCTTAAGGCAGACGAACACTGAAGCTTTCTTT.

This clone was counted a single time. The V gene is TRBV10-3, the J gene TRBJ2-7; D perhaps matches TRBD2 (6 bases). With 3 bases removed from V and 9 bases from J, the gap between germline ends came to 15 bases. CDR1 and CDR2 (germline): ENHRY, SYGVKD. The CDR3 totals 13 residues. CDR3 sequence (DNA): TGTGCCATCAGTGACCGCCGGGAGACCGGGCAGTACTTC. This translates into CAISDRRETGQYF.

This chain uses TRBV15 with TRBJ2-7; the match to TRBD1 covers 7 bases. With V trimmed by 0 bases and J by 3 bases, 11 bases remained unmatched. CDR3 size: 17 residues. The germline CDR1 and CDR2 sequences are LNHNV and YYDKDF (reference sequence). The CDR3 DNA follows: TGTGCCACCAGCAGAGATCACGGAACAGGGGCAAGCTACGAGCAGTACTTC. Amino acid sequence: CATSRDHGTGASYEQYF.

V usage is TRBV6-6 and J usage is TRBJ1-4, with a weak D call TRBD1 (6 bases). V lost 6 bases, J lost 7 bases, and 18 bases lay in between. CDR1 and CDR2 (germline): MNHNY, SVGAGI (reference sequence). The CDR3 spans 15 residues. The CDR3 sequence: CASRFPQGRVEKLFF. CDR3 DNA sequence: TGTGCCAGCAGGTTCCCCCAGGGGAGGGTTGAAAAACTGTTTTTT.

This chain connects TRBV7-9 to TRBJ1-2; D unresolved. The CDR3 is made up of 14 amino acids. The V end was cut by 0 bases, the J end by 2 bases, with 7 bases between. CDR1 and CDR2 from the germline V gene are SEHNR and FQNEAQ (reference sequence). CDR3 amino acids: CASSLAAGNYGYTF. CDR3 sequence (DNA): TGTGCCAGCAGCTTAGCAGCCGGCAACTATGGCTACACCTTC.

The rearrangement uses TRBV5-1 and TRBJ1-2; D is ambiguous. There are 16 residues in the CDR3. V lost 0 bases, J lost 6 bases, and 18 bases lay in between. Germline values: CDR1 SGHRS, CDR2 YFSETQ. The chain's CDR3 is CASSLVPGRPGDGYTF. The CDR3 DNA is TGCGCCAGCAGCTTGGTCCCCGGCCGCCCTGGGGATGGCTACACCTTC.

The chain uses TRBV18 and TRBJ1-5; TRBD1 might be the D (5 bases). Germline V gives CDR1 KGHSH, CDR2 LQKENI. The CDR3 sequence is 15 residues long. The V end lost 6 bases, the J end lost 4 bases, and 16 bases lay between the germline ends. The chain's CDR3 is CASSSRRERNQPQHF. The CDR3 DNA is TGTGCCAGCTCCTCACGCAGGGAGAGGAATCAGCCCCAGCATTTT.

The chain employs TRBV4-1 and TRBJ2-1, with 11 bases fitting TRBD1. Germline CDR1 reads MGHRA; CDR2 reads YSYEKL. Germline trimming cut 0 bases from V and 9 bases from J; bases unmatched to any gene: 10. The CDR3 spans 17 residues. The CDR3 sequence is CASSQDRGDRGKSEQFF. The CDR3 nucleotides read TGCGCCAGCAGCCAAGATAGGGGGGACAGGGGGAAGAGTGAGCAGTTCTTC.

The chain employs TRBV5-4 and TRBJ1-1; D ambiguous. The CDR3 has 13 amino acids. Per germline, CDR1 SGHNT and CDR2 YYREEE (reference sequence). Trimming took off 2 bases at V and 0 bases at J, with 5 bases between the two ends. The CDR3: CASSLTLNTEAFF. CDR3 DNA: TGTGCCAGCAGCTTAACCCTGAACACTGAAGCTTTCTTT.

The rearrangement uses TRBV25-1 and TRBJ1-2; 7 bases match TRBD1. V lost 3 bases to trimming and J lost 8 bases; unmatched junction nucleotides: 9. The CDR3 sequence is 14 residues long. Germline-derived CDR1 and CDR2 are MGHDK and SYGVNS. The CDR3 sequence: CASSDTGEARGYTF. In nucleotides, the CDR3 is TGTGCCAGCAGTGATACAGGGGAGGCTCGGGGCTACACCTTC.

The CDR3 sequence: CASSLSIDGMHEQFF. In DNA form, the CDR3 reads TGTGCCAGCAGCTTAAGTATAGACGGAATGCATGAGCAGTTCTTC. This chain connects TRBV7-3 to TRBJ2-1; D remains unclear. This CDR3 comprises 15 residues. Germline V gives CDR1 SGHTA, CDR2 FQGTGA. V was pared by 1 base and J by 8 bases, with 15 bases between.

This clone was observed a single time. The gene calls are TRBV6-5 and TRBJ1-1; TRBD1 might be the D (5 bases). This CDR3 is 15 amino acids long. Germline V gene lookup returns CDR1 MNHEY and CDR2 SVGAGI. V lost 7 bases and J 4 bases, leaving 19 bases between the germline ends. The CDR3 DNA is TGTGCCAGCAACATCCCGGGGGGGAATCCCACTGAAGCTTTCTTT. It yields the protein CASNIPGGNPTEAFF.